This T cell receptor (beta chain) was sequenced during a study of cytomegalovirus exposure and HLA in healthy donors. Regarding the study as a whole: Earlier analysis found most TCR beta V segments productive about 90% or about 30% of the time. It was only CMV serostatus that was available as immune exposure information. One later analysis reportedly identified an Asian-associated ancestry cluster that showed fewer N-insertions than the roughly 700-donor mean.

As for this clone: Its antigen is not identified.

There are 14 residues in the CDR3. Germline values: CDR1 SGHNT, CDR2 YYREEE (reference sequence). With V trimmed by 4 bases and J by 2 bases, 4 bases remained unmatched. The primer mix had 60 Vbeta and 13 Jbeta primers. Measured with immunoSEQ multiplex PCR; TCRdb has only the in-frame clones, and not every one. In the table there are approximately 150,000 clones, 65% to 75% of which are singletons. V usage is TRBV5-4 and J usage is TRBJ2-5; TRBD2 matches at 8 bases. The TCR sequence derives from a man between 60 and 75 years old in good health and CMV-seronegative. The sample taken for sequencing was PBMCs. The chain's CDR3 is CASSDGTRQETQYF. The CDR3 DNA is TGTGCCAGCAGCGACGGGACTAGGCAAGAGACCCAGTACTTC.